A selection of T cell receptor beta chains follows, all from one sample in a study of human T cells and chemical hapten exposure. TCRdb independently ran MiXCR on the RACE reads; one entry per CDR3 protein. This sample has approximately 100,000 distinct CDR3 sequences; 11% occur once, and the top ten carry roughly 3.5%. Material: whole blood, obtained in connection with sensitization to the hapten diphenylcyclopropenone (DPC). Receptors were obtained from a woman in her thirties or forties with alopecia areata. Some clones in this sample may be carry-over from other donors' samples. The CDR3 runs from the conserved cysteine through the conserved F or W. D genes are given only for firm matches. Clone size appears in some rows only: once, few, many, or a class for an expanded clone.

d_call: TRBD1
v_call: TRBV6-5
cdr3_length: 15
clone_size: NA
j_call: TRBJ2-5
cdr3_aa: CASRTGTGGQETQYF
cdr3_nt: TGTGCCAGCAGGACCGGGACAGGGGGGCAAGAGACCCAGTACTTC

d_call: NA
v_call: TRBV7-2
cdr3_length: 14
clone_size: few
j_call: TRBJ2-1
cdr3_aa: CASSSRRAGNEQFF
cdr3_nt: TGTGCCAGCAGCTCCAGACGAGCTGGCAATGAGCAGTTCTTC

d_call: NA
v_call: TRBV18
cdr3_length: 16
clone_size: many
j_call: TRBJ2-2
cdr3_aa: CASSQAQRTNTGELFF
cdr3_nt: TGTGCCAGCTCCCAAGCGCAGCGAACGAACACCGGGGAGCTGTTTTTT

d_call: TRBD1
v_call: TRBV4-2
cdr3_length: 15
clone_size: few
j_call: TRBJ1-5
cdr3_aa: CASSQVEGAEQPQHF
cdr3_nt: TGTGCCAGCAGCCAAGTTGAGGGGGCCGAACAGCCCCAGCATTTT

d_call: TRBD1
v_call: TRBV5-6
cdr3_length: 15
clone_size: many
j_call: TRBJ2-5
cdr3_aa: CASSFRTGAGETQYF
cdr3_nt: TGTGCCAGCAGCTTTAGGACAGGGGCAGGGGAGACCCAGTACTTC

d_call: NA
v_call: TRBV7-8
cdr3_length: 15
clone_size: many
j_call: TRBJ1-3
cdr3_aa: CASSFNTGSGNTIYF
cdr3_nt: TGTGCCAGCAGCTTCAACACAGGGTCCGGAAACACCATATATTTT

d_call: NA
v_call: TRBV4-3
cdr3_length: 16
clone_size: many
j_call: TRBJ2-5
cdr3_aa: CASSQVGPAAQETQYF
cdr3_nt: TGCGCCAGCAGCCAAGTGGGCCCAGCGGCACAAGAGACCCAGTACTTC

d_call: NA
v_call: TRBV6-1
cdr3_length: 12
clone_size: many
j_call: TRBJ1-1
cdr3_aa: CASSGQRAEAFF
cdr3_nt: TGTGCCAGCAGCGGACAGAGGGCTGAAGCTTTCTTT

d_call: NA
v_call: TRBV27
cdr3_length: 15
clone_size: NA
j_call: TRBJ2-7
cdr3_aa: CASSLTPSGGKGQYF
cdr3_nt: TGTGCCAGCAGTTTGACCCCGTCTGGGGGGAAAGGGCAGTACTTC

d_call: NA
v_call: TRBV3-1
cdr3_length: 16
clone_size: NA
j_call: TRBJ2-1
cdr3_aa: CTSSPPGSTSYNEQFF
cdr3_nt: TGTACCAGCAGCCCCCCCGGGTCAACATCCTACAATGAGCAGTTCTTC

d_call: NA
v_call: TRBV6-5
cdr3_length: 16
clone_size: few
j_call: TRBJ2-2
cdr3_aa: CASSLRGASPYRELFF
cdr3_nt: TGTGCCAGCAGCTTACGGGGGGCCTCACCTTATCGGGAGCTGTTTTTT

d_call: TRBD1
v_call: TRBV7-2
cdr3_length: 13
clone_size: many
j_call: TRBJ1-2
cdr3_aa: CASSFGQVYGYTF
cdr3_nt: TGTGCCAGCAGCTTCGGACAGGTCTATGGCTACACCTTC

d_call: NA
v_call: TRBV27
cdr3_length: 14
clone_size: NA
j_call: TRBJ2-7
cdr3_aa: CASSLVQEGYEQYF
cdr3_nt: TGTGCCAGCAGTTTAGTACAGGAAGGCTACGAGCAGTACTTC

d_call: NA
v_call: TRBV29-1
cdr3_length: 12
clone_size: many
j_call: TRBJ2-7
cdr3_aa: CSAEVQKYEQYF
cdr3_nt: TGCAGCGCTGAAGTACAGAAATACGAGCAGTACTTC

d_call: TRBD2
v_call: TRBV7-2
cdr3_length: 16
clone_size: NA
j_call: TRBJ2-3
cdr3_aa: CASSRLRGGSTDTQYF
cdr3_nt: TGTGCCAGCAGCCGCTTGCGCGGGGGTAGCACAGATACGCAGTATTTT

d_call: NA
v_call: TRBV7-2
cdr3_length: 15
clone_size: NA
j_call: TRBJ2-1
cdr3_aa: CASRSGRAGRNEQFF
cdr3_nt: TGTGCCAGCAGGTCGGGGCGGGCCGGGCGGAATGAGCAGTTCTTC

d_call: TRBD1
v_call: TRBV28
cdr3_length: 14
clone_size: many
j_call: TRBJ1-1
cdr3_aa: CASRLGQGYTEAFF
cdr3_nt: TGTGCCAGCAGACTGGGACAGGGGTACACTGAAGCTTTCTTT

d_call: NA
v_call: TRBV2
cdr3_length: 13
clone_size: NA
j_call: TRBJ1-5
cdr3_aa: CASGARSNQPQHF
cdr3_nt: TGTGCCAGCGGGGCAAGGAGCAATCAGCCCCAGCATTTT

d_call: NA
v_call: TRBV20-1
cdr3_length: 13
clone_size: NA
j_call: TRBJ1-5
cdr3_aa: CSANRVWDQPQHF
cdr3_nt: TGCAGTGCTAACAGGGTTTGGGATCAGCCCCAGCATTTT

d_call: NA
v_call: TRBV11-2
cdr3_length: 16
clone_size: NA
j_call: TRBJ2-5
cdr3_aa: CASSGPGEEARETQYF
cdr3_nt: TGTGCCAGCAGCGGCCCGGGGGAAGAGGCTAGGGAGACCCAGTACTTC

d_call: NA
v_call: TRBV6-5
cdr3_length: 16
clone_size: NA
j_call: TRBJ2-3
cdr3_aa: CASSYSAGAGTDTQYF
cdr3_nt: TGTGCCAGCAGTTACTCCGCGGGGGCGGGCACAGATACGCAGTATTTT

d_call: NA
v_call: TRBV12-3/TRBV12-4
cdr3_length: 15
clone_size: many
j_call: TRBJ1-2
cdr3_aa: CASSLRPHEGYGYTF
cdr3_nt: TGTGCCAGCAGTTTGCGCCCCCACGAGGGCTATGGCTACACCTTC

d_call: NA
v_call: TRBV30
cdr3_length: 14
clone_size: many
j_call: TRBJ2-1
cdr3_aa: CAGERPSSYNEQFF
cdr3_nt: TGTGCCGGAGAGAGACCCAGCTCCTACAATGAGCAGTTCTTC

d_call: NA
v_call: TRBV5-6
cdr3_length: 16
clone_size: few
j_call: TRBJ2-1
cdr3_aa: CASSGGLTVSYNEQFF
cdr3_nt: TGTGCCAGCAGCGGGGGACTGACCGTCTCCTACAATGAGCAGTTCTTC

d_call: TRBD2
v_call: TRBV29-1
cdr3_length: 13
clone_size: NA
j_call: TRBJ2-1
cdr3_aa: CSAAGGRTSEQFF
cdr3_nt: TGCAGCGCCGCGGGCGGGAGAACGTCTGAGCAGTTCTTC

d_call: NA
v_call: TRBV29-1
cdr3_length: 13
clone_size: many
j_call: TRBJ1-6
cdr3_aa: CSVRRADNSPLHF
cdr3_nt: TGCAGCGTCCGCAGGGCGGATAATTCACCCCTCCACTTT

d_call: NA
v_call: TRBV3-1
cdr3_length: 14
clone_size: many
j_call: TRBJ2-1
cdr3_aa: CASSQGQKYNEQFF
cdr3_nt: TGTGCCAGCAGCCAAGGGCAGAAGTACAATGAGCAGTTCTTC

d_call: TRBD2
v_call: TRBV10-3
cdr3_length: 12
clone_size: NA
j_call: TRBJ2-1
cdr3_aa: CAISLADNEQFF
cdr3_nt: TGTGCCATCAGCCTAGCGGACAATGAGCAGTTCTTC